The subject of this entry is one T cell receptor (beta chain). This clonotype came up many times. This receptor's antigen is unknown. No clone much larger than this one lies a single base away; base qualities are absent. Set within a cohort of healthcare workers in London, UK, this nested case-control study involved weekly PCR testing of nasopharyngeal swabs along with blood sampling. Between 23 and 31 March 2020, the week of the UK lockdown, healthcare workers were enrolled and then followed up weekly for as long as 16 weeks. This entry comes from a study of early T cells in non-severe SARS-CoV-2 infection (dated by TCRdb to about 2021). For context, the study as a whole: Bulk RNA from unsorted whole blood was used for TCR sequencing, so alpha and beta chains could not be paired.

CDR1 and CDR2, per the germline V gene, are SGHTA and FQGNSA. The CDR3 starts with the cysteine, ends with the phenylalanine, and has 16 residues. Here the CDR3 DNA is all that survives: 48 bases in frame from base 1. V ends up 5 bases short and J 3 bases short, with an unmatched junction base count of 5. What the study reported, not specific to this receptor: VDJdb matching was skewed toward anti-spike CD8 responses and likely underestimated virus-specific expansions, missing private and CD4 specificities.

Libraries were made using 5' RACE. The listed sequencing device is NextSeq 500. The TCR library protocol attached unique molecular identifiers to individual cDNA molecules to correct for sequencing error and PCR bias. Both TCR alpha and beta chains were sequenced, and tight co-correlation was observed between alpha and beta sequence abundances in each sample. The authors processed their data as follows. V gene, J gene and CDR3 annotation of TCR sequences was performed with Decombinator V4. Expanded TCRs were defined as changing significantly between any two time points under a Poisson model with p below 0.0001. TCR abundances were normalised to the total number of TCRs sequenced in each sample and reported as counts per million. MAIT TCRs were defined by TRAV1-2 paired with TRAJ12, TRAJ20 or TRAJ33, and iNKT TCRs by TRAV10 paired with TRAJ18. A search of VDJdb, accessed on 1 November 2021, was run for TCRs annotated to CMV, EBV and SARS-CoV-2, with TCRs annotated for multiple antigens excluded. TCRdb applied fastp at Q25 and MiXCR to the public reads, then kept only in-frame beta chains. A single entry per CDR3 protein holds the most common genes and DNA from its merged rows. The V and J calls were determined by TCRdb, not by the authors. The sample has approximately 42,000 distinct CDR3 sequences on record, 6% to 7.5% of them singletons. Around 4.5% of the sample is in the top ten clones.

The chain links TRBV7-2 with TRBJ2-7; TRBD2 lines up with 15 middle nucleotides. The receptor comes from an adult who was a healthcare worker with PCR-confirmed SARS-CoV-2 infection or an uninfected control (not recorded which). The source material was whole blood. The CDR3 protein sequence reads: CASSTGTSGGLYEQYF. The bases are TGTGCCAGCAGCACCGGGACTAGCGGGGGGCTCTACGAGCAGTACTTC.